A selection of T cell receptor beta chains follows, all from one sample in a study of PD-L1 blockade in urothelial cancer. Profiled with immunoSEQ multiplex PCR; TCRdb holds only in-frame clones, not every one. The sample has about 56,000 clones, about 85% seen once. Material: PBMCs, obtained around atezolizumab (anti-PD-L1) treatment. The origin of the receptors is a man aged 70 or older with urothelial cancer. Each CDR3 is given with its conserved first and last residue. The D gene is left open where the match is weak.

j_call,v_call,d_call,cdr3_aa,cdr3_nt
TRBJ1-4,TRBV11-1,-,CASKGVNEKLFF,TGTGCCAGCAAAGGGGTTAATGAAAAACTGTTTTTT
TRBJ2-3,TRBV28,TRBD2,CASSFALAGDISTDTQYF,TGTGCCAGCAGTTTTGCACTAGCGGGAGACATTAGCACAGATACGCAGTATTTT
TRBJ2-1,TRBV5-1,TRBD2,CASSFLPGLAGNEQFF,TGCGCCAGCAGCTTCCTTCCGGGACTAGCGGGGAATGAGCAGTTCTTC
TRBJ2-7,TRBV7-2,TRBD1,CASSPGRQGNSYEQYF,TGTGCCAGCAGCCCTGGCAGACAGGGGAACTCCTACGAGCAGTACTTC
TRBJ2-5,TRBV6-6,TRBD1,CASGQGVAETQYF,TGTGCCAGCGGCCAGGGGGTTGCAGAGACCCAGTACTTC
TRBJ2-3,TRBV7-8,-,CASSASERSTDTQYF,TGTGCCAGCAGCGCCTCTGAGCGGAGCACAGATACGCAGTATTTT
TRBJ2-4,TRBV7-2,-,CASSLYWARNIQYF,TGTGCCAGCAGCTTATATTGGGCCAGAAACATTCAGTACTTC
TRBJ2-1,TRBV2,TRBD2,CASSEASGLAGVGDEQFF,TGTGCCAGCAGTGAAGCATCCGGGCTAGCGGGAGTAGGCGATGAGCAGTTCTTC
TRBJ2-1,TRBV5-4,TRBD2,CASSPEGAGEINEQFF,TGTGCCAGCAGCCCGGAAGGAGCGGGAGAGATCAATGAGCAGTTCTTC
TRBJ2-1,TRBV29-1,TRBD2,CSVLPLAGSLNEQFF,TGCAGCGTTCTTCCCTTAGCGGGAAGTCTCAATGAGCAGTTCTTC